The TCR beta chain under discussion was sequenced for a study of T-cell memory formation after mild COVID-19. For the study at large: Clustering of TCRs was largely donor specific.

A word on this clonotype: Its antigen is not identified.

The CDR3 extends over 16 amino acids. V lost 4 bases to trimming and J lost 1 base, with 13 bases between them. Germline values: CDR1 LGHDT, CDR2 YNNKEL (reference sequence). One entry per CDR3 protein, called by TCRdb with MiXCR from the 5' RACE reads. The table has 540,000 or so distinct CDR3 sequences, about 20% seen once. Study-level points and caveats: Contracting CD4+ clones lay largely in CM and EM, with CD8+ ones residing in EMRA.

Sequences were obtained from PBMCs or a T cell subset sorted from them (not recorded which). The rearrangement joins TRBV3-1 to TRBJ2-2; TRBD2 might be the D (5 bases). This TCR was recovered from an adult woman who had mild COVID-19 (a few samples of this study predate the infection). Cell type and time point are not known. The CDR3 DNA reads as TGTGCCAGCAGCCTCGGCGGGTCATGGAACACCGGGGAGCTGTTTTTT. This encodes CASSLGGSWNTGELFF.